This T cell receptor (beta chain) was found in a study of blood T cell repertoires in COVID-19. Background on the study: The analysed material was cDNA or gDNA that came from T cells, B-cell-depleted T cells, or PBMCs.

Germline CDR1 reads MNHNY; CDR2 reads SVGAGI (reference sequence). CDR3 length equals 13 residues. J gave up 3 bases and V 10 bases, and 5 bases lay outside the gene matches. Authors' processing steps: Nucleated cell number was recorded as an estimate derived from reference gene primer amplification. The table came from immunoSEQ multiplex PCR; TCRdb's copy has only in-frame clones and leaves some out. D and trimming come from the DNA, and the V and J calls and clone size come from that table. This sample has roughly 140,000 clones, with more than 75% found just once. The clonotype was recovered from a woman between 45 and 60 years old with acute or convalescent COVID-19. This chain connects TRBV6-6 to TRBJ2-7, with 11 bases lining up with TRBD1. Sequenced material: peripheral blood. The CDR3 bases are TGTGCCACCCGGACAGGGGGCTTCTACGAGCAGTACTTC. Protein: CATRTGGFYEQYF.